This T cell receptor beta chain was profiled in a study of T cells in Graves' hyperthyroidism and ophthalmopathy. RNA transcripts served as the template for amplifying TCR beta CDR3 regions. The HTBI primer set was used in a first-round RT-PCR of the TCR CDR3. TCRdb reanalysed the multiplex PCR reads using MiXCR and keeps one entry per CDR3 protein. Among roughly 350,000 distinct CDR3 sequences, roughly 14% were seen once, and the ten largest hold around a fifth. This clonotype was counted at least ten times. J was trimmed by 4 bases and V by 0 bases; bases with no gene match: 12. This CDR3 comprises 17 residues. Germline loops: CDR1 DFQATT, CDR2 SNEGSKA (reference sequence).

V usage is TRBV20-1 and J usage is TRBJ2-7; 10 nucleotides align to TRBD2. Material for sequencing was blood. This TCR derives from a woman in her twenties or thirties with Graves' ophthalmopathy. The CDR3: CSARDPRALAGVYEQYF. CDR3 nucleotide sequence: TGCAGTGCTAGAGACCCCCGGGCCCTAGCGGGGGTGTACGAGCAGTACTTC.